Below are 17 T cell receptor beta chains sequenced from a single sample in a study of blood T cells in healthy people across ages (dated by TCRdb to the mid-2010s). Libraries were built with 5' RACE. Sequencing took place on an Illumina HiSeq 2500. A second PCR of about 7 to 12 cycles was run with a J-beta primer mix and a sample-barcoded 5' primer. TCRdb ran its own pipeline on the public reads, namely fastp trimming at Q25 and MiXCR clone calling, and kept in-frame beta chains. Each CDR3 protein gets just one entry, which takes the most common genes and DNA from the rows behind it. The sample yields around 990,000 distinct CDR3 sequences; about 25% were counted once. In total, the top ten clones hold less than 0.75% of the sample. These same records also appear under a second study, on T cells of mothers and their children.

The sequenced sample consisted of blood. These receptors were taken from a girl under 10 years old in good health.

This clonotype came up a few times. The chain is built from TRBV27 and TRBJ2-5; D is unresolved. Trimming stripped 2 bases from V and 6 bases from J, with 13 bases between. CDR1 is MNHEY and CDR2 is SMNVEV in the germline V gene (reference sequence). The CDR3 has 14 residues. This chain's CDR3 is CASSLAGPVKTQYF. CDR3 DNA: TGTGCCAGCAGTTTAGCCGGGCCAGTAAAGACCCAGTACTTC.

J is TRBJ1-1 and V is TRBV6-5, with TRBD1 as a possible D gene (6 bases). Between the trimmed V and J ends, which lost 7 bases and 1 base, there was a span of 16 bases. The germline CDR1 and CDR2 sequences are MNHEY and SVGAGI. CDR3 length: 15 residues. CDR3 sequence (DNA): TGTGCCAGCAACACACTGACAGGAACGAACACTGAAGCTTTCTTT. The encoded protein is CASNTLTGTNTEAFF.

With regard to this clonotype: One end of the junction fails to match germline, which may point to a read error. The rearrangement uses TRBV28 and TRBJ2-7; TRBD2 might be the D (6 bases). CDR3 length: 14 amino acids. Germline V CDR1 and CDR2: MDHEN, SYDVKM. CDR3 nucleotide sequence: TGTGCCAACAGCACTCCGGGAGAAGCCTATGAGCAGTACTTC. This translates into CANSTPGEAYEQYF.

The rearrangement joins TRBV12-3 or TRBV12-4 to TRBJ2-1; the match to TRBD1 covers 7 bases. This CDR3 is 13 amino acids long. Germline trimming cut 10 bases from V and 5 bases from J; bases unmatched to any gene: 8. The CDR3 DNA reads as TGTGCCAACGGGGACAGTAGGCACAATGAGCAGTTCTTC. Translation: CANGDSRHNEQFF.

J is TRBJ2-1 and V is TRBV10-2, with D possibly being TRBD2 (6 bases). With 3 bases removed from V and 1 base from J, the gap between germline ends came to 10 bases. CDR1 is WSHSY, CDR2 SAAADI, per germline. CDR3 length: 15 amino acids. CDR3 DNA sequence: TGCGCCAGCAGTGAAGAGGGAGGATCCTACAATGAGCAGTTCTTC. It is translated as CASSEEGGSYNEQFF.

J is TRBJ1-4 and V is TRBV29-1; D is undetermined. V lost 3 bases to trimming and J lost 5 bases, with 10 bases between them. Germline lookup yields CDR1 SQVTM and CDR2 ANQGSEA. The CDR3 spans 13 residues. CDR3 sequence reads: CSVEVSGNEKLFF. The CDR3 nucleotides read TGCAGCGTTGAGGTCTCCGGAAATGAAAAACTGTTTTTT.

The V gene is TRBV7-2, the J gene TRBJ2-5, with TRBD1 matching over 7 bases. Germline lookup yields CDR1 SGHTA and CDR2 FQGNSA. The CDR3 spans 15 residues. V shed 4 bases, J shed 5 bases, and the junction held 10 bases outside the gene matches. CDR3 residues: CASSYRGSLGETQYF. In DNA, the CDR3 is TGTGCCAGCAGCTACAGGGGCTCACTCGGCGAGACCCAGTACTTC.

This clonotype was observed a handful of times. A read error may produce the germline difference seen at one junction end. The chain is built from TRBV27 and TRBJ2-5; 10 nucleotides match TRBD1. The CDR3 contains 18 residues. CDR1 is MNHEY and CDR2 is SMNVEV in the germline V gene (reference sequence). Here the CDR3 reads CASRLSFPPGQGNAGQYF. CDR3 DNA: TGTGCCAGCAGGTTATCCTTCCCCCCGGGACAGGGGAACGCCGGGCAGTACTTC.

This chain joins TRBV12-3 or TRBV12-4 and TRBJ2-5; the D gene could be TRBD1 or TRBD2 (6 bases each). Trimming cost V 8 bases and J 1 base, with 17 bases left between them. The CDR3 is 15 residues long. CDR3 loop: CASVKVGGLQETQYF. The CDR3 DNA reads TGTGCCAGCGTTAAAGTCGGGGGCCTCCAAGAGACCCAGTACTTC.

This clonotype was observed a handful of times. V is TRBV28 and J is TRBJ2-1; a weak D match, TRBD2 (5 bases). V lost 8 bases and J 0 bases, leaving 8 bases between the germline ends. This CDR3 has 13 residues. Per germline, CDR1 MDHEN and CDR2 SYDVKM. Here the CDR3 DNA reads TGTGCCAGCCTTGCGGGCTCCTACAATGAGCAGTTCTTC. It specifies CASLAGSYNEQFF.

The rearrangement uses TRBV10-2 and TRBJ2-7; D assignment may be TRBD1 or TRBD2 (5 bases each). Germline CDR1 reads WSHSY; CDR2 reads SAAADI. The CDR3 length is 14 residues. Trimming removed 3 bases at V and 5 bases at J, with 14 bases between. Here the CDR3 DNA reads TGCGCCAGCAGTGAAATTAGAGGGGTCCACGAGCAGTACTTC. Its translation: CASSEIRGVHEQYF.

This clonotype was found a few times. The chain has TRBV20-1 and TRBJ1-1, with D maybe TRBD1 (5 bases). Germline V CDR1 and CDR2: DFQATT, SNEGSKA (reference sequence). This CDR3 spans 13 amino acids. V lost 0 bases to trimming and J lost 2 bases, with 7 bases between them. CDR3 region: CSARDQGNTEAFF. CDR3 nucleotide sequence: TGCAGTGCTAGAGATCAGGGAAACACTGAAGCTTTCTTT.

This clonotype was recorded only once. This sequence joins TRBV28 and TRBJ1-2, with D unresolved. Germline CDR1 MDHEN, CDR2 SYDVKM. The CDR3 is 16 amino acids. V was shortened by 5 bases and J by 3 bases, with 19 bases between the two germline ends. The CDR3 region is CASSRTGPEIYYGYTF. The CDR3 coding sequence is TGTGCCAGCAGTCGAACGGGTCCCGAAATCTACTATGGCTACACCTTC.

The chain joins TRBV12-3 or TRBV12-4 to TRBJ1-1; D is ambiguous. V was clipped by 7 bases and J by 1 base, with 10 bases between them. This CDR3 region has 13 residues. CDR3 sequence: CASNAWGNTEAFF. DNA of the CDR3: TGTGCCAGCAACGCCTGGGGGAACACTGAAGCTTTCTTT.

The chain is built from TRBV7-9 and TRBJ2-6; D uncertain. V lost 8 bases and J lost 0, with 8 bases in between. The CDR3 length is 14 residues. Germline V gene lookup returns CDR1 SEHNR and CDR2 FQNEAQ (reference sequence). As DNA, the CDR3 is TGTGCCAGCGACGAAGCCTCTGGGGCCAACGTCCTGACTTTC. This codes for CASDEASGANVLTF.

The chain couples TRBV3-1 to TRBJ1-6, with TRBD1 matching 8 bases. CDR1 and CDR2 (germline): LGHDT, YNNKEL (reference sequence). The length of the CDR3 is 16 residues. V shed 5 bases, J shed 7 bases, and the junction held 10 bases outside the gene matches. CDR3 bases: TGTGCCAGCAGCTATGGACAGGGAAGCTACAATTCACCCCTCCACTTT. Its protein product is CASSYGQGSYNSPLHF. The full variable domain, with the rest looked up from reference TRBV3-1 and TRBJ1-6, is DTAVSQTPKYLVTQMGNDKSIKCEQNLGHDTMYWYKQDSKKFLKIMFSYNNKELIINETVPNRFSPKSPDKAHLNLHINSLELGDSAVYFCASSYGQGSYNSPLHFGNGTRLTVT.

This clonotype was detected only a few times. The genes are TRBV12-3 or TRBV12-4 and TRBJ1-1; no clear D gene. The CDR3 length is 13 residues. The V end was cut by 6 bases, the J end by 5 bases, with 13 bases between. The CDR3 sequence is CASRFGVETEAFF. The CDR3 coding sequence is TGTGCCAGCAGGTTCGGGGTCGAAACTGAAGCTTTCTTT.